This TCR beta chain derives from a study of blood T cell repertoires in COVID-19. Study information: Acute and convalescent COVID-19 samples came from the United States, Italy and Spain. PBMCs, B-cell-depleted T cells, or T cells were the source of the cDNA or gDNA that made up the material.

V trimming: 2 bases; J trimming: 6 bases; junction bases outside the gene matches: 10. The CDR3 contains 15 residues. Germline-derived CDR1 and CDR2 are SGHRS and YFSETQ. Original analysis: Amplification of reference gene primers was used by the study to estimate nucleated cell counts. Sequencing was performed with immunoSEQ multiplex PCR; in TCRdb, only in-frame clones are kept and a portion is missing. The V and J calls and clone size come from that table; D and trimming were worked out from the DNA. Found here are over 200,000 clones, 80% to 85% of them singletons; the top ten hold around 4.7%. The chain is built from TRBV5-1 and TRBJ2-7; 8 bases fit TRBD1. This clonotype was sampled from a human donor in a cohort sampled during active COVID-19. The sequencing input was peripheral blood. The CDR3 DNA follows: TGCGCCAGCAGCTTACAGGGGGTTGGGATTGGCGAGCAGTACTTC. Translation gives CASSLQGVGIGEQYF.